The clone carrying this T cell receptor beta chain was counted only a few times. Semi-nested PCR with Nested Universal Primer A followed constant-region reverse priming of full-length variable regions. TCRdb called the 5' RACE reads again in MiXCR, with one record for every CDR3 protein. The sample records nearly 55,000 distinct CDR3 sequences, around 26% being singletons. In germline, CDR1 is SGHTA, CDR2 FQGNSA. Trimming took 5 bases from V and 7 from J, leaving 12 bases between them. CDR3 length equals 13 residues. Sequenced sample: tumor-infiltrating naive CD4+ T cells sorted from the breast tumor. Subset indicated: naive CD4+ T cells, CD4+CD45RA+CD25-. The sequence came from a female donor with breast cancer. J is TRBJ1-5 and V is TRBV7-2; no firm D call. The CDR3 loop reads CASSPEARQPQHF. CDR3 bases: TGTGCCAGCAGCCCTGAGGCACGCCAGCCCCAGCATTTT.